The next 23 T cell receptor beta chains were all read from a single sample in a study of early T cells in non-severe SARS-CoV-2 infection. TCRdb re-analysed the 5' RACE reads in MiXCR, keeping a single row per CDR3 protein. The sample has 25,000 to 35,000 distinct CDR3 sequences; around 5.1% are singletons. What was sequenced was whole blood. All receptors derive from an adult who was a healthcare worker with PCR-confirmed SARS-CoV-2 infection or an uninfected control (not recorded which).

This clonotype was found many times. The gene calls are TRBV4-2 and TRBJ2-7; TRBD2 matches at 11 bases. Trimming cost V 2 bases and J 4 bases; bases outside gene matches: 10. The CDR3 contains 17 residues. Germline V gene sequence: CDR1 LGHNA, CDR2 YNFKEQ. CDR3 bases: TGTGCCAGCAGCCAATCAACCGGGACTAGCGGCATGTACGAGCAGTACTTC. It specifies CASSQSTGTSGMYEQYF.

On this clonotype: One base away lies a much larger clone, so this may be a sequencing read error. The rearrangement links TRBV20-1 to TRBJ2-1; D perhaps matches TRBD2 (6 bases). The germline V gene has CDR1 DFQATT and CDR2 SNEGSKA (reference sequence). The CDR3 has 15 amino acids. Trimming took 5 bases from V and 7 from J, leaving 21 bases between them. CDR3 in amino acids: CSADRLVGVRNEQFF. The CDR3 DNA sequence: TGCAGTGCTGACCGACTAGTGGGAGTAAGGAATGAGCAGTTCTTC.

There are many counts of this clonotype. The chain uses TRBV7-9 and TRBJ1-5; D gene ambiguous. The V gene lost 5 bases and the J gene lost 5 bases, with 10 bases spanning the gap. CDR1 and CDR2 (germline): SEHNR, FQNEAQ (reference sequence). The CDR3 spans 13 residues. The CDR3 spells CASSPTGDQPQHF. CDR3 sequence (DNA): TGTGCCAGCAGCCCGACGGGAGATCAGCCCCAGCATTTT.

This clonotype has ten or more counts. The J gene is TRBJ2-7, the V gene TRBV6-5; the D gene could be TRBD1 or TRBD2 (6 bases each). This CDR3 is 19 amino acids long. The ends were cut back, 0 bases at V and 1 base at J, with 22 bases in the middle. The V gene's germline CDR1 is MNHEY and CDR2 SVGAGI. This chain's CDR3 is CASSYSIRSGARQSYEQYF. The CDR3 nucleotides read TGTGCCAGCAGTTACTCGATCCGATCGGGGGCCCGCCAGTCCTACGAGCAGTACTTC.

This clonotype was detected many times. The chain uses TRBV10-3 and TRBJ1-2; TRBD1 matches at 7 bases. CDR1 is ENHRY, CDR2 SYGVKD, per germline. CDR3 length equals 15 residues. V gave up 3 bases and J gave up 0 bases; unmatched junction bases: 4. The CDR3 DNA follows: TGTGCCATCAGTGACAGGGACAGAACTAACTATGGCTACACCTTC. As protein: CAISDRDRTNYGYTF.

This clonotype has only a few counts. The CDR3 here is CAISERGKSNYGYTF. In DNA, the CDR3 is TGTGCCATCAGTGAGAGGGGGAAATCTAACTATGGCTACACCTTC. V is TRBV10-3 and J is TRBJ1-2, with a possible D match to TRBD1 (6 bases). Germline CDR1 and CDR2: ENHRY and SYGVKD. This CDR3 contains 15 residues. V lost 2 bases to trimming and J lost 0 bases, with 10 bases between them.

This clonotype appeared many times. The V and J genes are TRBV11-2 and TRBJ2-2, with D uncertain. The germline gives CDR1 SGHAT, CDR2 FQNNGV. The CDR3 sequence is 14 residues long. V was pared by 1 base and J by 2 bases, with 5 bases between. CDR3 sequence (DNA): TGTGCCAGCAGCTTAGCAAGTAACACCGGGGAGCTGTTTTTT. Translation: CASSLASNTGELFF. Complete variable domain (other parts from reference TRBV11-2 and TRBJ2-2): EAGVAQSPRYKIIEKRQSVAFWCNPISGHATLYWYQQILGQGPKLLIQFQNNGVVDDSQLPKDRFSAERLKGVDSTLKIQPAKLEDSAVYLCASSLASNTGELFFGEGSRLTVL.

This clonotype was observed a few times. The rearrangement joins TRBV10-3 to TRBJ2-2; D is ambiguous. Germline CDR1 ENHRY, CDR2 SYGVKD. V lost 8 bases and J 0 bases, leaving 10 bases between the germline ends. The CDR3 is 14 residues long. In DNA form, the CDR3 reads TGTGCCATCCGGCGAGCACCGAACACCGGGGAGCTGTTTTTT. It encodes CAIRRAPNTGELFF.

This clonotype was picked up many times. The chain joins TRBV9 to TRBJ1-2, with D tentatively TRBD1 (5 bases). Trimming removed 2 bases at V and 4 bases at J, with 15 bases between. Germline-derived CDR1 and CDR2 are SGDLS and YYNGEE. The CDR3 spans 15 residues. The chain's CDR3 is CASSVGRDGFYGYTF. The CDR3 DNA follows: TGTGCCAGCAGCGTCGGTAGGGACGGATTCTATGGCTACACCTTC. Drawing the rest from reference TRBV9 and TRBJ1-2, the complete variable domain is DSGVTQTPKHLITATGQRVTLRCSPRSGDLSVYWYQQSLDQGLQFLIQYYNGEERAKGNILERFSAQQFPDLHSELNLSSLELGDSALYFCASSVGRDGFYGYTFGSGTRLTVV.

The chain has TRBV7-6 and TRBJ2-3; weak D call: TRBD2 (7 bases). Germline V gene lookup returns CDR1 SGHVS and CDR2 FNYEAQ. There are 13 residues in the CDR3. The V and J ends lost 8 bases and 3 bases respectively, with 12 bases between them. The CDR3 nucleotides are TGTGCCAGCGGCGGGGGCCTTACAGATACGCAGTATTTT. Amino acids: CASGGGLTDTQYF.

V and J are TRBV20-1 and TRBJ2-7; 10 nucleotides match TRBD1. The V and J ends lost 3 bases and 2 bases, in that order; junction bases with no gene match: 7. The V gene's germline CDR1 is DFQATT and CDR2 SNEGSKA (reference sequence). The CDR3 spans 15 residues. The CDR3 is CSARATGTGAYEQYF. The DNA of the CDR3 is TGCAGTGCTAGGGCTACCGGGACAGGGGCCTACGAGCAGTACTTC.

This clonotype has a count of ten or more. The genes are TRBV4-1 and TRBJ1-5; D ambiguous. The CDR3 totals 13 residues. V was pared by 0 bases and J by 10 bases, with 10 bases between. CDR1 and CDR2 (germline): MGHRA, YSYEKL. CDR3 bases: TGCGCCAGCAGCCAAGATAGCACGGACCCCCAGCATTTT. Translation gives CASSQDSTDPQHF.

This clonotype was detected many times. This chain connects TRBV6-6 to TRBJ2-3; 10 nucleotides align to TRBD1. There are 15 residues in the CDR3. Germline CDR1 reads MNHNY; CDR2 reads SVGAGI (reference sequence). Trimming removed 6 bases from V and 4 bases from J; junction bases left unmatched: 7. The CDR3 here is CASRGGQGPPDTQYF. In nucleotides, the CDR3 is TGTGCCAGCAGAGGGGGACAGGGGCCGCCAGATACGCAGTATTTT.

This clonotype was detected ten times or more. The chain couples TRBV6-5 to TRBJ2-5; D is unresolved. The germline CDR1 and CDR2 sequences are MNHEY and SVGAGI. This CDR3 has 13 residues. The germline V and J ends were trimmed by 0 bases and 5 bases, with 7 bases remaining between them. The CDR3 DNA reads as TGTGCCAGCAGTTACTCGGATGGCGAGACCCAGTACTTC. Its protein is CASSYSDGETQYF.

The sample holds many counts of this clonotype. V gene TRBV7-2 combines with J gene TRBJ1-4, with a weak D call TRBD1 (6 bases). Trimming cost V 5 bases and J 4 bases, with 14 bases left between them. Germline V gene data show CDR1 as SGHTA and CDR2 as FQGNSA. The CDR3 spans 15 residues. The CDR3 DNA reads as TGTGCCAGCAGCCACACAGGGATGAATAATGAAAAACTGTTTTTT. Its protein is CASSHTGMNNEKLFF.

This clonotype was seen repeatedly, ten times or more. This sequence joins TRBV7-2 and TRBJ2-7; 14 bases align to TRBD2. CDR1 and CDR2 (germline): SGHTA, FQGNSA. This CDR3 contains 17 residues. Trimming cost V 2 bases and J 4 bases; bases outside gene matches: 7. CDR3 sequence: CASSLRGTSGRIYEQYF. CDR3 nucleotides: TGTGCCAGCAGCTTAAGGGGGACTAGCGGGAGAATTTACGAGCAGTACTTC.

This clonotype was recorded at least ten times. This chain links TRBV4-1 with TRBJ2-1; D gene unclear. The CDR3 spans 16 residues. Germline V gene sequence: CDR1 MGHRA, CDR2 YSYEKL. V lost 0 bases and J lost 2, with 11 bases in between. CDR3 region: CASSQEAGNPYNEQFF. The CDR3 coding sequence is TGCGCCAGCAGCCAAGAAGCCGGCAACCCCTACAATGAGCAGTTCTTC.

This clonotype has at least ten counts. The chain has TRBV6-2 or TRBV6-3 and TRBJ1-2; no reliable D call. The V gene's germline CDR1 is MNHEY and CDR2 SVGEGT. V was shortened by 0 bases and J by 6 bases, with 14 bases between the two germline ends. CDR3 length: 15 residues. CDR3 DNA sequence: TGTGCCAGCAGTTACTCCCAAAGAGGGAGGGATGGCTACACCTTC. It encodes CASSYSQRGRDGYTF.

This clonotype was recorded at least ten times. The rearrangement uses TRBV7-8 and TRBJ2-2; 9 bases are shared with TRBD1. CDR3 length: 15 residues. From germline, CDR1 is SGHVS and CDR2 FQNEAQ. With V trimmed by 5 bases and J by 3 bases, 4 bases remained unmatched. This CDR3 reads CASSPRTGDTGELFF. Written as DNA, the CDR3 is TGTGCCAGCAGCCCGAGGACAGGGGACACCGGGGAGCTGTTTTTT.

The sample holds many counts of this clonotype. The chain couples TRBV3-1 to TRBJ2-2; unclear D gene. This CDR3 is 14 amino acids long. Germline assignment: CDR1 LGHDT and CDR2 YNNKEL (reference sequence). V lost 0 bases and J 1 base, leaving 3 bases between the germline ends. CDR3 nucleotides: TGTGCCAGCAGCCAAGAAGGGAACACCGGGGAGCTGTTTTTT. This gives the protein CASSQEGNTGELFF.

CDR3 coding DNA: TGTGCCAGCAGCTTAGCTCTAGCGGGGACCCCAATCCAGTACTTC. Amino acids: CASSLALAGTPIQYF. V is TRBV11-2 and J is TRBJ2-7; 9 bases agree with TRBD2. Germline loops: CDR1 SGHAT, CDR2 FQNNGV. The CDR3 has 15 residues. V gave up 1 base and J gave up 10 bases; unmatched junction bases: 11.

This clonotype appeared many times. V usage is TRBV6-2 or TRBV6-3 and J usage is TRBJ2-1; 9 positions match TRBD1. CDR3 length: 15 amino acids. V gave up 2 bases and J gave up 9 bases; unmatched junction bases: 8. Per germline, CDR1 MNHEY and CDR2 SVGEGT. CDR3 DNA sequence: TGTGCCAGCAGTTACCACGGGACAGGGAGTTTTGAGCAGTTCTTC. It is translated as CASSYHGTGSFEQFF.

This clonotype was picked up many times. The rearrangement joins TRBV20-1 to TRBJ1-1; the match to TRBD1 covers 9 bases. Germline V gene sequence: CDR1 DFQATT, CDR2 SNEGSKA (reference sequence). The CDR3 length is 14 residues. The V gene end was trimmed by 5 bases and the J gene end by 4 bases; junction bases not matched to a gene: 8. The CDR3 is CSAQAGQGLTEAFF. For the CDR3, the DNA is TGCAGTGCTCAGGCGGGACAGGGCCTCACTGAAGCTTTCTTT.